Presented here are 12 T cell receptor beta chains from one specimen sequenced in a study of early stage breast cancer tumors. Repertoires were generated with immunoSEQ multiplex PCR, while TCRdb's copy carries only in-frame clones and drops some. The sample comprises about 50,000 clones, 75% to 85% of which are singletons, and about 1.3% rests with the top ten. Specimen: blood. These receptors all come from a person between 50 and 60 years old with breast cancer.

CDR3 sequence: CAISDPQVYEQYF. The DNA for the CDR3 is TGTGCCATCAGTGACCCACAGGTCTACGAGCAGTACTTC. The chain joins TRBV10-3 to TRBJ2-7; D perhaps matches TRBD1 (5 bases). Germline-derived CDR1 and CDR2 are ENHRY and SYGVKD. The CDR3 has 13 amino acids. V lost 3 bases, J lost 3 bases, and 9 bases lay in between.

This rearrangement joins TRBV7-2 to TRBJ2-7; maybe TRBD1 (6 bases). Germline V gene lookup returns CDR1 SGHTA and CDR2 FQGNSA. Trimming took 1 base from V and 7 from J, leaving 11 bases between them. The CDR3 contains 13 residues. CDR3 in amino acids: CASSLGDRREQYF. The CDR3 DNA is TGTGCCAGCAGCTTAGGAGACAGGCGGGAGCAGTACTTC.

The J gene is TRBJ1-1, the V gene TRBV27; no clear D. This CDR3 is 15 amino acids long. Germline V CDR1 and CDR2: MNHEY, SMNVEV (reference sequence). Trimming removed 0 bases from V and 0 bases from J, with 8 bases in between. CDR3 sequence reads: CASSLSPGVNTEAFF. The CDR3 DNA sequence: TGTGCCAGCAGTTTATCACCCGGGGTGAACACTGAAGCTTTCTTT.

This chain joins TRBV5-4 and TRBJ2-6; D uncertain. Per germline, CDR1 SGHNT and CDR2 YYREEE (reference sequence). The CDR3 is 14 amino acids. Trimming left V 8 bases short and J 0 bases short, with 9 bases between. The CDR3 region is CASRRFSGANVLTF. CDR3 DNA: TGTGCCAGTAGACGCTTCTCTGGGGCCAACGTCCTGACTTTC. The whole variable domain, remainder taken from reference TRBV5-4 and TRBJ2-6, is ETGVTQSPTHLIKTRGQQVTLRCSSQSGHNTVSWYQQALGQGPQFIFQYYREEENGRGNFPPRFSGLQFPNYSSELNVNALELDDSALYLCASRRFSGANVLTFGAGSRLTVL.

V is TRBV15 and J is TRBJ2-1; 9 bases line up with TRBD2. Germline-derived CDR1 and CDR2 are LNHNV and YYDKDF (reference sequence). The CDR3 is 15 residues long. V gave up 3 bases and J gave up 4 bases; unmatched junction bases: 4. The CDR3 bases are TGTGCCACCAGCAGTGCTCTAGCGGGGTACAATGAGCAGTTCTTC. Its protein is CATSSALAGYNEQFF.

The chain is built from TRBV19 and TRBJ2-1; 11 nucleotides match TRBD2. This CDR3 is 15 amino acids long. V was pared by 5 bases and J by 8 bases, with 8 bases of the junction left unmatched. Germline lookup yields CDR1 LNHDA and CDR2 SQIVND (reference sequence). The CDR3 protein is CASSFLAGGVHEQFF. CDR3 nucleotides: TGTGCCAGTAGTTTCCTAGCGGGAGGAGTCCATGAGCAGTTCTTC.

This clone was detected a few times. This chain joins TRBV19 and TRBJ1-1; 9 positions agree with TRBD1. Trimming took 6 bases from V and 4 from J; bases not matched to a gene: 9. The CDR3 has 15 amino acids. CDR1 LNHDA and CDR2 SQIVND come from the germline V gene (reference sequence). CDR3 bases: TGTGCCAGTAGCCACGGGACAGGGCGGGTCACTGAAGCTTTCTTT. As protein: CASSHGTGRVTEAFF.

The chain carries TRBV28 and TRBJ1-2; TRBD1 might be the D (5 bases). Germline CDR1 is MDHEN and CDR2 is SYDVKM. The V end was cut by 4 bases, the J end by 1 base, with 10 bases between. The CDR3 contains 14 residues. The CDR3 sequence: CASSSGGINYGYTF. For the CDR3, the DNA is TGTGCCAGCAGTTCTGGGGGGATTAACTATGGCTACACCTTC.

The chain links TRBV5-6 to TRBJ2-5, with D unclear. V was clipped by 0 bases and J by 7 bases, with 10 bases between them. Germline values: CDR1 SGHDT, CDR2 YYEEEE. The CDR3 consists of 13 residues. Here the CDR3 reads CASSLGGRGTQYF. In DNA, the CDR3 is TGTGCCAGCAGCTTGGGCGGCCGCGGGACCCAGTACTTC.

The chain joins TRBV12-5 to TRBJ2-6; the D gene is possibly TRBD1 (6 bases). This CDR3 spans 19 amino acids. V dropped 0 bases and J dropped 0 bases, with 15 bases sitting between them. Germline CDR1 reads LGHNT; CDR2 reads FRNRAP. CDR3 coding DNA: TGTGCTAGTGGTTTGGTAGGGACAAGGACTTTCTCTGGGGCCAACGTCCTGACTTTC. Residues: CASGLVGTRTFSGANVLTF.

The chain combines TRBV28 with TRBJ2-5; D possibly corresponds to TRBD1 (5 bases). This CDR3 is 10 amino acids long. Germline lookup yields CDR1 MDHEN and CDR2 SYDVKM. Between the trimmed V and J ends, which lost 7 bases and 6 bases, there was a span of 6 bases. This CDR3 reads CASKGQTQYF. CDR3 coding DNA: TGTGCCAGCAAGGGGCAGACCCAGTACTTC.

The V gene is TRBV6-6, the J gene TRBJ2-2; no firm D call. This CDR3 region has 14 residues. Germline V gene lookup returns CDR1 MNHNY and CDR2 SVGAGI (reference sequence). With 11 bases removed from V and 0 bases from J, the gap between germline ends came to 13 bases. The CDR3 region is CADKNRSNTGELFF. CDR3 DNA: TGTGCCGACAAAAACCGATCGAACACCGGGGAGCTGTTTTTT.